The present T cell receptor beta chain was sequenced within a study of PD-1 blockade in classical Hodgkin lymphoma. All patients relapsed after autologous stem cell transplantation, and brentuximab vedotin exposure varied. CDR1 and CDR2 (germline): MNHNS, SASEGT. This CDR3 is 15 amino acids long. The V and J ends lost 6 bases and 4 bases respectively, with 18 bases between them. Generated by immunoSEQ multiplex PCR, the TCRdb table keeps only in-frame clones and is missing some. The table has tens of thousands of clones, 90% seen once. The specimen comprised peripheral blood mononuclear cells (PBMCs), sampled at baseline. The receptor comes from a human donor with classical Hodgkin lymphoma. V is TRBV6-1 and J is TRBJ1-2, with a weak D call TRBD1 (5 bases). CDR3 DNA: TGTGCCAGCAGCCAAGGAGTTGGGGCCCTCTATGGCTACACCTTC. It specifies CASSQGVGALYGYTF.